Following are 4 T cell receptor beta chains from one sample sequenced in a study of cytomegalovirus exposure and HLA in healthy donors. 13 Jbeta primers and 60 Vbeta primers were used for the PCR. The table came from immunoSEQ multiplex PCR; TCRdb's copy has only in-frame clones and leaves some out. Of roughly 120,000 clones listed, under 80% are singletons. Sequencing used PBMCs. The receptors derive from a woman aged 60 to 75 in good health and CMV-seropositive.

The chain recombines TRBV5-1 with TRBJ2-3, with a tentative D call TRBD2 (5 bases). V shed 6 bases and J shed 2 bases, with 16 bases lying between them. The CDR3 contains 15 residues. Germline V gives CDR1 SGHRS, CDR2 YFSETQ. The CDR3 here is CASTPVGGYTDTQYF. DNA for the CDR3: TGCGCCAGCACCCCGGTAGGCGGGTACACAGATACGCAGTATTTT.

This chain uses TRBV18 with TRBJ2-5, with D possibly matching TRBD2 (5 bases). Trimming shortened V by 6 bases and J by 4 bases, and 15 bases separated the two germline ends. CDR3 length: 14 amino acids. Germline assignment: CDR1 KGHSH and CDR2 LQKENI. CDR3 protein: CASSLRGGGETQYF. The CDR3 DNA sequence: TGTGCCAGCTCCCTTCGGGGTGGTGGAGAGACCCAGTACTTC.

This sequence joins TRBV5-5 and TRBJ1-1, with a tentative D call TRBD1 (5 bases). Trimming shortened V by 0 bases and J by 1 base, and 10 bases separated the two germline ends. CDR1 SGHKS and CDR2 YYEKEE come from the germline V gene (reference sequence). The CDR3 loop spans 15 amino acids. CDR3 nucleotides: TGTGCCAGCAGCTTGGCCGGAACAGGGAACACTGAAGCTTTCTTT. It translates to CASSLAGTGNTEAFF.

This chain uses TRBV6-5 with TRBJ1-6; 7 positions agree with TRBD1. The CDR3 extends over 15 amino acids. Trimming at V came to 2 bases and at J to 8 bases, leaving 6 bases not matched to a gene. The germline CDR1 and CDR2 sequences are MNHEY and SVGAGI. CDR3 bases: TGTGCCAGCAGTTACGTGGGACAGCCTTATTCACCCCTCCACTTT. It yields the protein CASSYVGQPYSPLHF.